The 15 T cell receptor beta chains reported below all come from one sample, sequenced in a study of T-cell reconstitution after alpha-beta-depleted transplantation in children. TCRbeta library construction was performed incorporating unique molecular identifiers. TCRdb re-derived calls from the PCR reads in MiXCR, one entry per CDR3 protein. The sample consists of 450,000 to 600,000 distinct CDR3 sequences, 30% to 35% of them appearing once. The sample consisted of PBMCs from the stem cell graft donor, taken from the stem cell graft. These receptors were obtained from a human donor who donated a stem cell graft to a child with aplastic anemia.

This clonotype has a handful of counts. This sequence joins TRBV6-2 or TRBV6-3 and TRBJ2-7, with D possibly being TRBD2 (5 bases). V was cut by 2 bases and J by 0 bases, with 17 bases left in between. The germline V gene has CDR1 MNHEY and CDR2 SVGEGT. The CDR3 consists of 17 residues. The CDR3 sequence: CASSYGGLGPSSYEQYV. Written as DNA, the CDR3 is TGTGCCAGCAGTTACGGCGGGCTTGGCCCCAGCTCCTACGAGCAGTACGTC.

The chain joins TRBV5-1 to TRBJ2-5, with D possibly TRBD2 on 6 matching bases. Germline assignment: CDR1 SGHRS and CDR2 YFSETQ. V was shortened by 4 bases and J by 6 bases, with 13 bases between the two germline ends. The CDR3 runs 13 residues. CDR3 region: CASSRPSEKTQYF. CDR3 sequence (DNA): TGCGCCAGCAGCCGTCCTAGCGAGAAGACCCAGTACTTC. Full variable domain (remainder filled in from reference TRBV5-1 and TRBJ2-5): KAGVTQTPRYLIKTRGQQVTLSCSPISGHRSVSWYQQTPGQGLQFLFEYFSETQRNKGNFPGRFSGRQFSNSRSEMNVSTLELGDSALYLCASSRPSEKTQYFGPGTRLLVL.

The chain links TRBV5-4 to TRBJ2-2, with D perhaps matching TRBD2 (6 bases). CDR1 and CDR2 (germline): SGHNT, YYREEE (reference sequence). Trimming took 0 bases from V and 4 from J, leaving 22 bases between them. This CDR3 has 19 amino acids. CDR3 bases: TGTGCCAGCAGCTTGGAGACGGTCGGAGGGACGCTTTTCACCGGGGAGCTGTTTTTT. This codes for CASSLETVGGTLFTGELFF. The full variable domain, in which reference TRBV5-4 and TRBJ2-2 provide the parts outside the CDR3, is ETGVTQSPTHLIKTRGQQVTLRCSSQSGHNTVSWYQQALGQGPQFIFQYYREEENGRGNFPPRFSGLQFPNYSSELNVNALELDDSALYLCASSLETVGGTLFTGELFFGEGSRLTVL.

This clonotype occurred a few times. The chain links TRBV5-1 to TRBJ2-2; D is ambiguous. CDR3 length: 12 residues. CDR1 is SGHRS and CDR2 is YFSETQ in the germline V gene. Deletions cut 5 bases from V and 5 bases from J, with 7 bases between. This chain's CDR3 is CASRRGTGELFF. The CDR3 DNA reads as TGCGCCAGCAGAAGAGGTACCGGGGAGCTGTTTTTT.

This clonotype was seen more than once but under ten times. The gene calls are TRBV5-6 and TRBJ1-4; D gene unclear. CDR3 size: 13 residues. Germline CDR1 reads SGHDT; CDR2 reads YYEEEE. V was shortened by 2 bases and J by 7 bases, with 9 bases between the two germline ends. The CDR3 region has the DNA TGTGCCAGCAGCTTCAACACTGGTGAAAAACTGTTTTTT. Encoded protein: CASSFNTGEKLFF.

The genes are TRBV11-1 and TRBJ1-2; 9 bases fit TRBD1. Trimming took 1 base from V and 1 from J; bases not matched to a gene: 10. The CDR3 is made up of 18 amino acids. Germline loops: CDR1 SGHAT, CDR2 FQDESV (reference sequence). CDR3 residues: CASSLDLDRGLFNYGYTF. For the CDR3, the DNA is TGTGCCAGCAGCTTAGATTTGGACAGGGGCCTCTTTAACTATGGCTACACCTTC.

The rearrangement uses TRBV20-1 and TRBJ2-5, with a tentative D call TRBD2 (7 bases). Trimming shortened V by 3 bases and J by 6 bases, and 23 bases separated the two germline ends. The CDR3 sequence is 16 residues long. CDR1 and CDR2 (germline): DFQATT, SNEGSKA (reference sequence). The CDR3 coding sequence is TGCAGTGCTAGCGGTGGGAGGGGGATCCCCGTACAGACCCAGTACTTC. This translates into CSASGGRGIPVQTQYF.

This clonotype was counted between two and nine times. The genes are TRBV6-5 and TRBJ2-1; possible D gene TRBD2, 6 bases. The CDR3 is made up of 14 amino acids. In germline, CDR1 is MNHEY, CDR2 SVGAGI. V was pared by 6 bases and J by 0 bases, with 9 bases between. CDR3 amino acids: CASRLAASYNEQFF. The CDR3 DNA sequence: TGTGCCAGCAGGTTAGCGGCCTCCTACAATGAGCAGTTCTTC.

The chain couples TRBV7-3 to TRBJ2-1, with 9 positions matching TRBD2. Trimming at V came to 0 bases and at J to 10 bases, leaving 1 base not matched to a gene. This CDR3 region has 13 residues. Germline values: CDR1 SGHTA, CDR2 FQGTGA. The CDR3 DNA reads TGTGCCAGCAGCTTAACCCTAGCGGGAGAGCAGTTCTTC. Protein product: CASSLTLAGEQFF.

For this clonotype: An end of the junction differs from the germline gene, which may be a read error. V is TRBV3-1 and J is TRBJ1-2; TRBD1 is a possible D gene (5 bases). The CDR3 is 11 amino acids. Germline CDR1 is LGHDT and CDR2 is YNNKEL (reference sequence). As DNA, the CDR3 is TGTGCCAGCAGCCATTGGCCGGGACTTTCCTTC. It specifies CASSHWPGLSF.

This clonotype was observed a handful of times. The chain uses TRBV5-1 and TRBJ1-1, with TRBD1 as a possible D gene (5 bases). The V gene's germline CDR1 is SGHRS and CDR2 YFSETQ. V dropped 0 bases and J dropped 6 bases, with 15 bases sitting between them. The CDR3 is 15 residues long. The CDR3 DNA reads as TGCGCCAGCAGCTTGGACGGCAGGGCACTCGCTGAAGCTTTCTTT. It codes for CASSLDGRALAEAFF.

J is TRBJ1-4 and V is TRBV20-1, with D possibly TRBD1 on 5 matching bases. The germline gives CDR1 DFQATT, CDR2 SNEGSKA (reference sequence). With 1 base removed from V and 4 bases from J, the gap between germline ends came to 10 bases. The CDR3 is made up of 14 amino acids. The CDR3 region has the DNA TGCAGTGCTAGAGTGCAGGGACGTAATGAAAAACTGTTTTTT. Its translation: CSARVQGRNEKLFF.

The DNA for the CDR3 is TGTGCCAGCAGCGTAGTGCCTAGCCGCTACAATGAGCAGTTCTTC. Translating it yields CASSVVPSRYNEQFF. The V call is TRBV9, the J call TRBJ2-1, with D possibly matching TRBD2 (5 bases). V lost 0 bases and J 3 bases, leaving 10 bases between the germline ends. CDR1 is SGDLS, CDR2 YYNGEE, per germline. The CDR3 extends over 15 amino acids. The whole variable domain, remainder taken from reference TRBV9 and TRBJ2-1, is DSGVTQTPKHLITATGQRVTLRCSPRSGDLSVYWYQQSLDQGLQFLIQYYNGEERAKGNILERFSAQQFPDLHSELNLSSLELGDSALYFCASSVVPSRYNEQFFGPGTRLTVL.

The rearrangement links TRBV5-6 to TRBJ1-2; TRBD1 might be the D (5 bases). The CDR3 covers 14 residues. In germline, CDR1 is SGHDT, CDR2 YYEEEE. The V end was cut by 4 bases, the J end by 5 bases, with 15 bases between. The CDR3 coding sequence is TGTGCCAGCAGCCGCAGGGTTCAGGCTTATGGCTACACCTTC. Translation: CASSRRVQAYGYTF. Together with reference TRBV5-6 and TRBJ1-2, the CDR3 gives the full variable domain: DAGVTQSPTHLIKTRGQQVTLRCSPKSGHDTVSWYQQALGQGPQFIFQYYEEEERQRGNFPDRFSGHQFPNYSSELNVNALLLGDSALYLCASSRRVQAYGYTFGSGTRLTVV.

V and J are TRBV7-2 and TRBJ2-3; 8 nucleotides align to TRBD2. Unmatched junction bases numbered 8, after V lost 2 bases and J lost 4 bases. The CDR3 has 16 amino acids. Germline assignment: CDR1 SGHTA and CDR2 FQGNSA. For the CDR3, the DNA is TGTGCCAGCAGCTTAAGCCGAGCGGGAGCAGCAGATACGCAGTATTTT. Amino acid sequence: CASSLSRAGAADTQYF.